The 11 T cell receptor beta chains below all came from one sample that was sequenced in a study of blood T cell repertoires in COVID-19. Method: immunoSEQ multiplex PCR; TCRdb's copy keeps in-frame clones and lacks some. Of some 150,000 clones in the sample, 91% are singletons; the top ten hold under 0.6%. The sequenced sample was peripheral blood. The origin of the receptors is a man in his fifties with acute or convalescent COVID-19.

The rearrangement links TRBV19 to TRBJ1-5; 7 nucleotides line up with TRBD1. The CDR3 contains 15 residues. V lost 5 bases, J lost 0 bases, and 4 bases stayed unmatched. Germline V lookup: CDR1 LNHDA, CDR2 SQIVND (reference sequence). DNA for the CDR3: TGTGCCAGTAGTCCTGGACAGGTTAGCAATCAGCCCCAGCATTTT. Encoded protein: CASSPGQVSNQPQHF.

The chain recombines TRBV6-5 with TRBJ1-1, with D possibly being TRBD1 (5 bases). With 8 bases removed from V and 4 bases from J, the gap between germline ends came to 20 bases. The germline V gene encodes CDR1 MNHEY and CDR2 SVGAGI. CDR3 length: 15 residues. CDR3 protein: CASAPRHRSSTEAFF. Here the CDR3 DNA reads TGTGCCAGCGCCCCCAGGCACAGGTCGAGCACTGAAGCTTTCTTT.

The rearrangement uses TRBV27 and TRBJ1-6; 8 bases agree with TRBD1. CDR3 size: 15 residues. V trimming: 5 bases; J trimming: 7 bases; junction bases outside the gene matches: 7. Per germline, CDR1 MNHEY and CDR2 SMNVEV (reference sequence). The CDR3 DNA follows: TGTGCCAGCAGTGCACGGACAGGGAGAAATTCACCCCTCCACTTT. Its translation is CASSARTGRNSPLHF.

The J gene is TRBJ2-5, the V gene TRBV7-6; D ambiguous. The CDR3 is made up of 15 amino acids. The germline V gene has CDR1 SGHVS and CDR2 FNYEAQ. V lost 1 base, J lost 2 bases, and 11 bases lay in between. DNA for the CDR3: TGTGCCAGCAGCTTAGTGGCTCAGATACAAGAGACCCAGTACTTC. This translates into CASSLVAQIQETQYF. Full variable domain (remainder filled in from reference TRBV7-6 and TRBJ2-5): GAGVSQSPRYKVTKRGQDVALRCDPISGHVSLYWYRQALGQGPEFLTYFNYEAQQDKSGLPNDRFSAERPEGSISTLTIQRTEQRDSAMYRCASSLVAQIQETQYFGPGTRLLVL.

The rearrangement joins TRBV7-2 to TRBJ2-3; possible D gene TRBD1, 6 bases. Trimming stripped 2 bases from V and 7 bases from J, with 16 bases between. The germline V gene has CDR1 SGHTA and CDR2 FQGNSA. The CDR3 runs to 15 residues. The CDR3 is CASSLRGSPGYTQYF. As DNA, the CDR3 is TGTGCCAGCAGCTTAAGGGGGTCCCCCGGTTATACGCAGTATTTT. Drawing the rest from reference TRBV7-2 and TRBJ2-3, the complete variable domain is GAGVSQSPSNKVTEKGKDVELRCDPISGHTALYWYRQSLGQGLEFLIYFQGNSAPDKSGLPSDRFSAERTGGSVSTLTIQRTQQEDSAVYLCASSLRGSPGYTQYFGPGTRLTVL.

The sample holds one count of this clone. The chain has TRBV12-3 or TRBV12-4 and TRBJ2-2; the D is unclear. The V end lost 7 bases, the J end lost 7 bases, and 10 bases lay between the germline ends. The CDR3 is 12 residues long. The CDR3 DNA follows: TGTGCCAGCACCATTAACTACGGGGAGCTGTTTTTT. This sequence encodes CASTINYGELFF.

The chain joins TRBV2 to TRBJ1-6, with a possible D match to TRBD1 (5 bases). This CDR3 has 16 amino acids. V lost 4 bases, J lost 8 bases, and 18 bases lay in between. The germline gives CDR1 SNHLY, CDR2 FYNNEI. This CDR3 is CASSVMGGLGDSPLHF. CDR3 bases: TGTGCCAGCAGTGTCATGGGAGGCTTGGGGGATTCACCCCTCCACTTT.

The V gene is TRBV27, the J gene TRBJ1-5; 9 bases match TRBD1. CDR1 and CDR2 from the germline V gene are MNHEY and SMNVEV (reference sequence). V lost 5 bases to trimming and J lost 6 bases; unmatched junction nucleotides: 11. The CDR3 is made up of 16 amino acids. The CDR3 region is CASSPGVTGGGQPQHF. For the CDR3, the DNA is TGTGCCAGCAGTCCAGGGGTTACAGGGGGCGGTCAGCCCCAGCATTTT.

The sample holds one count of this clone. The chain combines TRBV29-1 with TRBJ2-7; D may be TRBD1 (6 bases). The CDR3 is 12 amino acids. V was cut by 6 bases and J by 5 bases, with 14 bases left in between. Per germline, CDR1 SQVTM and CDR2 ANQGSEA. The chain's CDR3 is CSVQQGINEQYF. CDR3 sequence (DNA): TGCAGCGTCCAACAGGGAATCAACGAGCAGTACTTC.

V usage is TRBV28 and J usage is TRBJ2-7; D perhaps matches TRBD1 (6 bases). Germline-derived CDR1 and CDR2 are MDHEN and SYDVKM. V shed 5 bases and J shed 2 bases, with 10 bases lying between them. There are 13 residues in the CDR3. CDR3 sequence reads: CASSLQGPYEQYV. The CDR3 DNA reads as TGTGCCAGCAGTCTACAGGGACCCTACGAGCAGTACGTC.

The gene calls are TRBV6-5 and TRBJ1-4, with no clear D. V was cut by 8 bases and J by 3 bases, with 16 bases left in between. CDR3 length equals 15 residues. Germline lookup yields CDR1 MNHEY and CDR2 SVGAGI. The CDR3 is CASAFSRGANEKLFF. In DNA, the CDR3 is TGTGCCAGCGCCTTTAGCCGTGGAGCTAATGAAAAACTGTTTTTT.